The entry that follows covers one T cell receptor beta chain sequence. The antigen remains undetermined. Germline V lookup: CDR1 SEHNR, CDR2 FQNEAQ (reference sequence). This CDR3 has 16 amino acids. Germline trimming cut 4 bases from V and 4 bases from J; bases unmatched to any gene: 11. These data are taken from a study of OX40 agonist ivuxolimab in advanced cancers. Study findings and constraints: CD4+ and CD8+ blood T cells expanded clonally by week 6 at 0.1 to 3.0 mg/kg. In a subset of nonresponders, normalized T-cell clonal expansion was also low.

Data came from immunoSEQ multiplex PCR; TCRdb stores just in-frame clones and leaves some out. Of about 69,000 clones detected, about 90% appear once; the ten largest clones hold less than 3.5%. Sequences were derived from CD4+ or CD8+ T cells sorted from blood, sampled in a trial of the OX40 agonist ivuxolimab. The V call is TRBV7-9, the J call TRBJ1-2; 8 bases are a match to TRBD1. This TCR was recovered from an adult with an advanced solid tumor such as melanoma, head and neck, liver or kidney cancer. CDR3 residues: CASSSPDRGVGYGYTF. The DNA for the CDR3 is TGTGCCAGCAGCTCCCCCGACAGGGGAGTTGGCTATGGCTACACCTTC.